This T cell receptor beta chain was sequenced during a study of cytomegalovirus exposure and HLA in healthy donors. Germline V lookup: CDR1 SQVTM, CDR2 ANQGSEA. This CDR3 comprises 12 residues. J lost 1 base, V lost 5 bases, and 0 bases had no gene match. Primers for the PCR totalled 60 Vbeta and 13 Jbeta. The assay was immunoSEQ multiplex PCR, and TCRdb's table has in-frame clones only and misses some. In the table there are 110,000 or so clones, roughly 87% of which are singletons. Study-level results: Among CMV-associated TCR beta chains, most appeared HLA-restricted in a later analysis. Later analysis revealed greater clonal expansion in HLA-associated TCR beta chains than in equally common others.

Points on this clone: Its antigen is not known.

The TCR comes from a woman younger than 30 in good health and CMV-seronegative. The V call is TRBV29-1, the J call TRBJ2-3, with 7 bases identical to TRBD2. Material for sequencing was PBMCs. CDR3 DNA: TGCAGCGTTCGGGAGGGCACAGATACGCAGTATTTT. Translating gives CSVREGTDTQYF.